This is a list of T cell receptor beta chains from one sample in a study of identical twins. MiXCR was run by TCRdb on the 5' RACE reads, yielding one entry per CDR3 protein. Counted here are just over 500,000 distinct CDR3 sequences, approximately 22% occurring once; the ten biggest clones make up about 0.99%. These data also featured in a second study, about T cells expressing NK-cell markers.

Sequenced input: CD4+ T cells sorted from blood. These receptors all come from a woman aged 18 to 35 in good health. CDR3s include the opening cysteine and the closing phenylalanine or tryptophan. The D gene is left open where the match is weak. Size is stated for part of the rows, as once, few or many counts, or as a class when the clone is expanded.

size: -
V: TRBV4-2
D: -
J: TRBJ2-3
DNA: TGTGCCAGCAGCCATCCTTTCACGAGGGGAGATACGCAGTATTTT
CDR3: CASSHPFTRGDTQYF

size: many
V: TRBV12-3/TRBV12-4
D: -
J: TRBJ2-7
DNA: TGTGCCAGCAGTCCCCTCCTAGCGATACGCTACGAGCAGTACTTC
CDR3: CASSPLLAIRYEQYF

size: -
V: TRBV25-1
D: TRBD1
J: TRBJ1-1
DNA: TGTGCCAGCAGTGGGGCGGACAGGGCGAACACTGAAGCTTTCTTT
CDR3: CASSGADRANTEAFF

size: few
V: TRBV25-1
D: TRBD1
J: TRBJ2-7
DNA: TGTGCCAGCACCCAACCCGGGGACAGCTACGAGCAGTACTTC
CDR3: CASTQPGDSYEQYF

size: many
V: TRBV5-6
D: -
J: TRBJ2-1
DNA: TGTGCCAGCAGCTTGGTCCGACCCTACCCCTACAATGAGCAGTTCTTC
CDR3: CASSLVRPYPYNEQFF

size: -
V: TRBV5-5
D: -
J: TRBJ1-2
DNA: TGTGCCAGCAGGAGTAGGGGTTCCGATGGCTACACCTTC
CDR3: CASRSRGSDGYTF

size: few
V: TRBV7-8
D: TRBD1
J: TRBJ2-7
DNA: TGTGCCAGCAGCTCTAACCGGGACAGAAACGAGCAGTACTTC
CDR3: CASSSNRDRNEQYF

size: -
V: TRBV12-3/TRBV12-4
D: -
J: TRBJ2-2
DNA: TGTGCCAGCACCACAACCCCGGGACCCCCAGGCGCGAACACCGGGGAGCTGTTTTTT
CDR3: CASTTTPGPPGANTGELFF

size: few
V: TRBV15
D: -
J: TRBJ2-4
DNA: TGTGCCACCAGCAGGCTCAAAAACATTCAGTACTTC
CDR3: CATSRLKNIQYF

size: -
V: TRBV12-3/TRBV12-4
D: TRBD1
J: TRBJ1-2
DNA: TGTGCCAGCAGTTCCACAGGGGGACGCTACACCTTC
CDR3: CASSSTGGRYTF

size: -
V: TRBV3-1
D: -
J: TRBJ1-2
DNA: TGTGCCAGCAGCCAAGGTACTCGGGGTGGCTACACCTTC
CDR3: CASSQGTRGGYTF

size: -
V: TRBV10-3
D: TRBD1
J: TRBJ1-6
DNA: TGTGCCATCAGTGGACAGGGAACATTTGCTTCACCCCTCCACTTT
CDR3: CAISGQGTFASPLHF

size: few
V: TRBV15
D: TRBD1
J: TRBJ2-2
DNA: TGTGCCACCAGCAGAGACGGACAGGGACGGACCGGGGAGCTGTTTTTT
CDR3: CATSRDGQGRTGELFF

size: -
V: TRBV30
D: -
J: TRBJ1-2
DNA: TGTGCCTGGAATCGGGGCTTTCGACAGCGGGGGAACTATGGCTACACCTTC
CDR3: CAWNRGFRQRGNYGYTF

size: few
V: TRBV5-1
D: -
J: TRBJ1-4
DNA: TGCGCCATCGGGACCGCTAACCAAGAAAAACTGTTTTTT
CDR3: CAIGTANQEKLFF

size: few
V: TRBV5-1
D: -
J: TRBJ2-7
DNA: TGCGCCAGCAGCTTGCCCGTAGGGGAGCAGTACTTC
CDR3: CASSLPVGEQYF

size: few
V: TRBV12-5
D: TRBD2
J: TRBJ2-7
DNA: TGTGCTAGTGGTTTGGGACTAGCGGGGGGATTCTCCTACGAGCAGTACTTC
CDR3: CASGLGLAGGFSYEQYF

size: -
V: TRBV20-1
D: -
J: TRBJ1-5
DNA: TGCAGTGCTCAGTCAGTTCAGGGTTTCGATCAGTTCCAGCATTTT
CDR3: CSAQSVQGFDQFQHF

size: -
V: TRBV20-1
D: -
J: TRBJ1-1
DNA: TGCAGTGCTATTACGGGGAGTGGGAACACTGAAGCTTTCTTT
CDR3: CSAITGSGNTEAFF